Listed here are 12 T cell receptor beta chains from one sample, sequenced in a study of cytomegalovirus exposure and HLA in healthy donors. In the PCR, 60 Vbeta and 13 Jbeta primers were used. Libraries were prepared by immunoSEQ multiplex PCR; TCRdb keeps only in-frame clonotypes and omits some of them. This sample has approximately 140,000 clones, with approximately 85% found just once. Sequencing was done on a sample of PBMCs. Receptors were obtained from a boy between 10 and 17 years old in good health and CMV-seronegative.

This clone was seen only a few times. The chain is built from TRBV6-1 and TRBJ1-2; D might be TRBD1 (5 bases). This CDR3 is built from 15 residues. Germline V gene lookup returns CDR1 MNHNS and CDR2 SASEGT. The V gene lost 0 bases and the J gene lost 5 bases, with 13 bases spanning the gap. CDR3 DNA: TGTGCCAGCAGTGAAGCTCTCGGACACACGTATGGCTACACCTTC. Translated: CASSEALGHTYGYTF.

The chain carries TRBV27 and TRBJ2-3; 8 nucleotides align to TRBD2. The J segment lost 7 bases and the V segment lost 7 bases, leaving 4 bases of the junction unmatched. The CDR3 extends over 12 amino acids. CDR1 is MNHEY, CDR2 SMNVEV, per germline (reference sequence). CDR3 protein: CASTSGSYTQYF. The CDR3, as DNA: TGTGCCAGCACGAGCGGGAGTTATACGCAGTATTTT.

This chain joins TRBV9 and TRBJ1-3, with 8 bases that match TRBD1. V lost 4 bases to trimming and J lost 1 base; unmatched junction nucleotides: 4. Germline values: CDR1 SGDLS, CDR2 YYNGEE. This CDR3 has 15 amino acids. This CDR3 reads CASSTGGLSGNTIYF. CDR3 nucleotides: TGTGCCAGCAGCACAGGGGGGCTATCTGGAAACACCATATATTTT.

The chain joins TRBV15 to TRBJ2-2; 8 bases line up with TRBD2. The CDR3 contains 14 residues. V trimming: 8 bases; J trimming: 5 bases; junction bases outside the gene matches: 7. CDR1 is LNHNV and CDR2 is YYDKDF in the germline V gene (reference sequence). The CDR3 DNA sequence: TGTGCCACCTCCGGGACTAGTATGACCGGGGAGCTGTTTTTT. This translates into CATSGTSMTGELFF.

The table lists this clone with a few counts. This chain uses TRBV5-1 with TRBJ1-1; 11 bases line up with TRBD1. Trimming took 3 bases from V and 5 from J; bases not matched to a gene: 15. The length of the CDR3 is 18 residues. Germline V gene lookup returns CDR1 SGHRS and CDR2 YFSETQ. CDR3 sequence reads: CASSWDPGTGGRSTEAFF. CDR3 DNA sequence: TGCGCCAGCAGCTGGGACCCCGGGACAGGGGGGCGGTCGACTGAAGCTTTCTTT.

This clone showed up just a few times. The V gene is TRBV5-4, the J gene TRBJ1-4; TRBD1 is a possible D gene (5 bases). Germline V gives CDR1 SGHNT, CDR2 YYREEE (reference sequence). Trimming left V 7 bases short and J 4 bases short, with 14 bases between. The CDR3 is made up of 14 amino acids. CDR3 bases: TGTGCCAGCTCTTATGGGGCAGTTAATGAAAAACTGTTTTTT. This encodes CASSYGAVNEKLFF.

This rearrangement joins TRBV5-1 to TRBJ2-1; D possibly corresponds to TRBD1 (11 bases). CDR1 and CDR2 (germline): SGHRS, YFSETQ. The CDR3 runs 17 residues. Trimming took 1 base from V and 8 from J, leaving 22 bases between them. DNA for the CDR3: TGCGCCAGCAGCTTGCGGACAGGGGGCAGCGGGGGGGATGAGCAGTTCTTC. It is translated as CASSLRTGGSGGDEQFF.

As for this clone: The junction shows a germline mismatch at one end, possibly a read error. The chain uses TRBV5-6 and TRBJ1-1, with D perhaps TRBD1 (6 bases). Germline CDR1 and CDR2: SGHDT and YYEEEE. This CDR3 has 14 amino acids. Here the CDR3 DNA reads TGTGCCAGCAGCCAACTACAGGGTTGGGCTGAGGCTTTCTTT. This gives the protein CASSQLQGWAEAFF.

This chain uses TRBV7-6 with TRBJ2-7; TRBD2 is a possible D gene (6 bases). Per the germline V gene, CDR1 is SGHVS and CDR2 is FNYEAQ. V gave up 1 base and J gave up 4 bases, with 8 bases separating them. CDR3 size: 13 residues. This CDR3 is CASSLGRGYEQYF. Here the CDR3 DNA reads TGTGCCAGCAGCTTAGGCCGGGGGTACGAGCAGTACTTC.

Comments on this clone: The germline gene is not matched at one end of the junction; a read error may be the cause. The V gene is TRBV4-3, the J gene TRBJ1-2; 7 bases map to TRBD1. The CDR3 has 16 amino acids. Germline CDR1 is LGHNA and CDR2 is YSLEER. This CDR3 reads CASSQDWDSPNYGYPF. CDR3 in DNA: TGCGCCAGCAGCCAAGACTGGGACAGCCCTAACTATGGCTACCCCTTC.

This CDR3 is CASSQERDRNQPQHF. The DNA of the CDR3 is TGCGCCAGCAGCCAAGAGAGGGATCGCAATCAGCCCCAGCATTTT. The rearrangement links TRBV4-1 to TRBJ1-5; D unresolved. The V end lost 0 bases, the J end lost 2 bases, and 8 bases lay between the germline ends. Germline V gives CDR1 MGHRA, CDR2 YSYEKL. This CDR3 has 15 residues.

V gene TRBV18 combines with J gene TRBJ2-5; TRBD2 aligns across 11 bases. The J call is uncertain, as TRBJ2-7 better fits the DNA end. The CDR3 has 16 residues. Germline V gene sequence: CDR1 KGHSH, CDR2 LQKENI. The CDR3 DNA reads as TGTGCCAGCTCACCACCGCTTAGCGGGAGGGCTTTCGAGCAGTACTTC. Translated, it gives CASSPPLSGRAFEQYF.